The TCR beta chain described here comes from a study of CD8 T cells in Susac syndrome. Peripheral blood CD8+ and CD4+ T cells were profiled by TCR beta sequencing. In contrast to the negatively isolated CD8+ and CD4+ T cells, TEMRA cells were FACS-enriched. About this clonotype: Antigen: not known.

RNA in amounts of about 0.45 to 1 ug was reverse transcribed with random hexamers. The authors amplified TCR beta CDR3 across 54 Vbeta and 13 Jbeta using immunoSEQ multiplex PCR. TCRdb itself ran the immunoSEQ multiplex PCR reads through MiXCR, one entry per CDR3 protein. The data hold a few hundred thousand distinct CDR3 sequences, with 95% observed a single time. Trimming took 10 bases from V and 0 from J; bases not matched to a gene: 9. The CDR3 contains 14 residues. General study results and limits: As the study acknowledged, the number of individuals who were part of its TCR sequencing and HLA analysis was relatively small.

The sequence was obtained from a human donor with multiple sclerosis. Sequencing used CD4+ T cells from PBMCs. The genes are TRBV23-1 and TRBJ2-7, with 7 nucleotides matching TRBD1. TRBV23-1 is filed as an ORF, its function uncertain. Here the CDR3 reads CAIPQTGSSYEQYV. The CDR3 region has the DNA TGCGCCATCCCTCAGACAGGGTCCTCCTACGAGCAGTACGTC.